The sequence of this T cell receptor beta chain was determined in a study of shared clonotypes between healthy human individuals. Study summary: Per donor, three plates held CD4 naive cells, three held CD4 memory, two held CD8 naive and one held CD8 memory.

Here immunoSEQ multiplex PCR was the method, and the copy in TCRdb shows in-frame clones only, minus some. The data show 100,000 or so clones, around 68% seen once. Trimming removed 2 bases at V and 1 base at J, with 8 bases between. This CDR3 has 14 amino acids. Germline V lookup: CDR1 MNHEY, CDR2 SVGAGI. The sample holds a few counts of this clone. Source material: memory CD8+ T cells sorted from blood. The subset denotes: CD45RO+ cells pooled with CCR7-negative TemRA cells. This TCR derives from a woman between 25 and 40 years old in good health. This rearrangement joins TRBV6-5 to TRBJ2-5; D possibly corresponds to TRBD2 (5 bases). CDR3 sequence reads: CASSYAEAQETQYF. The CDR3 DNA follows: TGTGCCAGCAGTTACGCGGAGGCCCAAGAGACCCAGTACTTC.